Sequencing of this T cell receptor (beta chain) was carried out in a study of blood T cell repertoires in COVID-19. The assay was immunoSEQ multiplex PCR, and TCRdb's table has in-frame clones only and misses some. The sample has some 220,000 clones, under 90% seen once; the top ten hold roughly 5%. Per germline, CDR1 SEHNR and CDR2 FQNEAQ (reference sequence). This CDR3 has 13 amino acids. Trimming pared 2 bases from V and 11 bases from J, leaving 15 bases between. This receptor was taken from a woman in her sixties who had recovered from COVID-19. Source material: peripheral blood. The chain employs TRBV7-9 and TRBJ1-1; a weak D match, TRBD1 (6 bases). The CDR3 protein is CASSLTGGLGAFF. The CDR3 bases are TGTGCCAGCAGCTTAACGGGGGGCCTCGGGGCTTTCTTT.